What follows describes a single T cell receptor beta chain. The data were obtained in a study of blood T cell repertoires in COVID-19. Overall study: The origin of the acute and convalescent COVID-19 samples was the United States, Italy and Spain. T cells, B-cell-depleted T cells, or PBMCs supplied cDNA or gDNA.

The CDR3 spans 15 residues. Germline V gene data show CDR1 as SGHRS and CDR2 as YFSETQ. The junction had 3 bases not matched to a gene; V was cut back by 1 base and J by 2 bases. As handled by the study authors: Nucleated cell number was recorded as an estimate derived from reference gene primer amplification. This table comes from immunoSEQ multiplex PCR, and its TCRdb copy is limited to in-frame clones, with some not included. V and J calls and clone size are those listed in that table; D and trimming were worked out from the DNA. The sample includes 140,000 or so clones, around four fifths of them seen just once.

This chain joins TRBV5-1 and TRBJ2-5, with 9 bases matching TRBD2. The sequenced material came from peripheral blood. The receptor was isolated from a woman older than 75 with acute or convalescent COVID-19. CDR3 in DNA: TGCGCCAGCAGCTTGACGCTAGCGGGACAAGAGACCCAGTACTTC. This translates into CASSLTLAGQETQYF.